This passage covers 25 T cell receptor beta chains from one sample sequenced in a study of early T cells in non-severe SARS-CoV-2 infection. TCRdb recomputed calls from the 5' RACE reads with MiXCR, one row per CDR3 protein. The table records about 55,000 distinct CDR3 sequences, just under 15% of them present only once. Sample: whole blood, taken at baseline. The receptors were sampled from an adult who was a healthcare worker with PCR-confirmed SARS-CoV-2 infection or an uninfected control (not recorded which).

This clonotype has only a few counts. The chain joins TRBV12-3 or TRBV12-4 to TRBJ1-6; no reliable D call. The CDR3 length is 13 residues. V lost 3 bases and J 10 bases, leaving 10 bases between the germline ends. CDR3: CASSFQAESPLHF. CDR3 DNA: TGTGCCAGCAGTTTCCAGGCGGAATCACCCCTCCACTTT.

This clonotype was counted between two and nine times. This chain connects TRBV3-1 to TRBJ1-1; D remains unclear. Trimming removed 0 bases from V and 5 bases from J, with 13 bases in between. The CDR3 extends over 15 amino acids. In germline, CDR1 is LGHDT, CDR2 YNNKEL (reference sequence). The CDR3 DNA sequence: TGTGCCAGCAGCCAAGAGTCTTCTGGAAGGACTGAAGCTTTCTTT. Translated: CASSQESSGRTEAFF. The full variable domain, with the rest looked up from reference TRBV3-1 and TRBJ1-1, is DTAVSQTPKYLVTQMGNDKSIKCEQNLGHDTMYWYKQDSKKFLKIMFSYNNKELIINETVPNRFSPKSPDKAHLNLHINSLELGDSAVYFCASSQESSGRTEAFFGQGTRLTVV.

The chain employs TRBV7-3 and TRBJ1-1; 9 bases match TRBD1. The CDR3 has 13 amino acids. V gave up 5 bases and J gave up 7 bases; unmatched junction bases: 5. In germline, CDR1 is SGHTA, CDR2 FQGTGA. The CDR3 bases are TGTGCCAGCAGCCCCGGGACAGGGAGTGAAGCTTTCTTT. The encoded protein is CASSPGTGSEAFF.

This clonotype appeared a single time. This chain joins TRBV13 and TRBJ2-7, with D possibly TRBD1 on 6 matching bases. Germline CDR1 and CDR2: PRHDT and FYEKMQ (reference sequence). V lost 4 bases and J 4 bases, leaving 14 bases between the germline ends. This CDR3 region has 14 residues. CDR3 loop: CASSSRRGGYEQYF. The CDR3 DNA sequence: TGTGCCAGCAGCTCCCGCAGGGGCGGGTACGAGCAGTACTTC. Combining the CDR3 with reference TRBV13 and TRBJ2-7 gives the whole variable domain AAGVIQSPRHLIKEKRETATLKCYPIPRHDTVYWYQQGPGQDPQFLISFYEKMQSDKGSIPDRFSAQQFSDYHSELNMSSLELGDSALYFCASSSRRGGYEQYFGPGTRLTVT.

This chain connects TRBV18 to TRBJ2-1; 8 bases line up with TRBD1. The CDR3 covers 17 residues. CDR1 and CDR2 (germline): KGHSH, LQKENI. V dropped 0 bases and J dropped 8; count of bases not matched to a gene: 12. The CDR3 here is CASSPPERTGKWDEQFF. CDR3 nucleotide sequence: TGTGCCAGCTCACCACCGGAGAGGACAGGGAAGTGGGATGAGCAGTTCTTC.

This chain connects TRBV12-3 or TRBV12-4 to TRBJ1-5; D perhaps matches TRBD1 (6 bases). This CDR3 is built from 14 residues. Trimming took off 5 bases at V and 5 bases at J, with 13 bases between the two ends. Written as DNA, the CDR3 is TGTGCCAGCAGTACCACCCCAGGGGATCAGCCCCAGCATTTT. Amino acid sequence: CASSTTPGDQPQHF.

This clonotype was observed at least ten times. J is TRBJ2-3 and V is TRBV27, with D maybe TRBD1 (5 bases). V was trimmed by 7 bases and J by 6 bases, leaving 20 bases between them. Germline values: CDR1 MNHEY, CDR2 SMNVEV (reference sequence). This CDR3 contains 15 residues. The CDR3 here is CASTLKGRQGDTQYF. The CDR3 DNA sequence: TGTGCCAGCACCCTCAAGGGCAGGCAGGGCGATACGCAGTATTTT.

This clonotype was picked up a small number of times. V is TRBV27 and J is TRBJ1-6; D not resolved. Germline values: CDR1 MNHEY, CDR2 SMNVEV (reference sequence). The CDR3 runs 13 residues. Trimming removed 5 bases from V and 14 bases from J, with 16 bases in between. The CDR3 DNA sequence: TGTGCCAGCAGTCCCTCGACCGCGGTGGCCCTCCACTTT. Its protein is CASSPSTAVALHF.

This clonotype occurred a few times. The V call is TRBV5-5, the J call TRBJ1-6; 10 bases map to TRBD1. This CDR3 spans 14 amino acids. Germline V gives CDR1 SGHKS, CDR2 YYEKEE (reference sequence). The ends lost 6 bases at V and 9 bases at J; junction bases unmatched: 6. CDR3 in DNA: TGTGCCAGCACTAAGGACAGGGGGACTTCACCCCTCCACTTT. Protein sequence: CASTKDRGTSPLHF. The whole variable domain, remainder taken from reference TRBV5-5 and TRBJ1-6, is DAGVTQSPTHLIKTRGQQVTLRCSPISGHKSVSWYQQVLGQGPQFIFQYYEKEERGRGNFPDRFSARQFPNYSSELNVNALLLGDSALYLCASTKDRGTSPLHFGNGTRLTVT.

The V and J genes are TRBV5-1 and TRBJ2-3; 7 nucleotides line up with TRBD2. The CDR3 loop spans 15 amino acids. V trimming: 1 base; J trimming: 6 bases; junction bases outside the gene matches: 8. Germline assignment: CDR1 SGHRS and CDR2 YFSETQ. The CDR3 loop reads CASSLTSAREDTQYF. CDR3 bases: TGCGCCAGCAGCTTGACTAGCGCTCGCGAGGATACGCAGTATTTT.

This clonotype was detected many times. The V gene is TRBV4-2, the J gene TRBJ1-1; a weak D match, TRBD1 (5 bases). Between the trimmed V and J ends, which lost 0 bases and 1 base, there was a span of 9 bases. The CDR3 loop spans 15 amino acids. CDR1 is LGHNA, CDR2 YNFKEQ, per germline. The CDR3 nucleotides are TGTGCCAGCAGCCAAGACAGGGCCAGGAACACTGAAGCTTTCTTT. Protein sequence: CASSQDRARNTEAFF.

The chain joins TRBV19 to TRBJ1-4; TRBD1 might be the D (5 bases). Germline CDR1 and CDR2: LNHDA and SQIVND (reference sequence). This CDR3 spans 17 amino acids. Trimming removed 10 bases from V and 8 bases from J, with 29 bases in between. This CDR3 reads CATVLVTSGTQNEKLFF. CDR3 sequence (DNA): TGTGCCACCGTATTAGTTACCTCCGGGACTCAGAACGAAAAACTGTTTTTT.

This clonotype was counted at least ten times. This rearrangement joins TRBV24-1 to TRBJ2-1; 11 positions match TRBD1. The CDR3 runs 16 residues. The junction had 7 bases not matched to a gene; V was cut back by 4 bases and J by 6 bases. Germline CDR1 reads KGHDR; CDR2 reads SFDVKD. Here the CDR3 reads CATSDPGQGEGNEQFF. In DNA, the CDR3 is TGTGCCACCAGTGACCCGGGACAGGGGGAAGGCAATGAGCAGTTCTTC.

The genes are TRBV29-1 and TRBJ1-2; a possible D gene is TRBD1 (6 bases). Trimming cost V 7 bases and J 4 bases, with 13 bases left between them. CDR1 and CDR2 from the germline V gene are SQVTM and ANQGSEA. The CDR3 loop spans 12 amino acids. The CDR3 here is CSAGDKPYGYTF. As DNA, the CDR3 is TGCAGCGCCGGGGACAAGCCCTATGGCTACACCTTC.

In its sample, this clonotype was seen many times. The V call is TRBV7-9, the J call TRBJ2-5; 13 nucleotides match TRBD2. Looked up from germline, CDR1 is SEHNR and CDR2 is FQNEAQ (reference sequence). CDR3 length: 15 amino acids. V dropped 5 bases and J dropped 4; count of bases not matched to a gene: 4. The CDR3 loop reads CASSRRTSGGETQYF. CDR3 DNA sequence: TGTGCCAGCAGCCGACGGACTAGCGGGGGAGAGACCCAGTACTTC.

This clonotype was recorded a few times. The chain combines TRBV3-1 with TRBJ1-1, with D possibly TRBD1 on 6 matching bases. Germline-derived CDR1 and CDR2 are LGHDT and YNNKEL (reference sequence). This CDR3 has 12 amino acids. V dropped 3 bases and J dropped 4 bases, with 6 bases sitting between them. The CDR3 DNA sequence: TGTGCCAGCAGCCAGGGGGCCACTGAAGCTTTCTTT. Translating it yields CASSQGATEAFF.

There are a few counts of this clonotype. This rearrangement joins TRBV3-1 to TRBJ2-5, with a tentative D call TRBD1 (5 bases). CDR3 length equals 13 residues. CDR1 is LGHDT and CDR2 is YNNKEL in the germline V gene (reference sequence). V was pared by 4 bases and J by 4 bases, with 10 bases between. The CDR3, as DNA: TGTGCCAGCAGCCCCAGGGTTTTAGAGACCCAGTACTTC. It translates to CASSPRVLETQYF.

This clonotype was seen a handful of times. The CDR3: CASSPAGGQEKLFF. CDR3 sequence (DNA): TGTGCCAGCTCACCGGCAGGTGGTCAGGAAAAACTGTTTTTT. V gene TRBV18 combines with J gene TRBJ1-4; no firm D call. Trimming stripped 3 bases from V and 8 bases from J, with 13 bases between. The CDR3 sequence is 14 residues long. Per germline, CDR1 KGHSH and CDR2 LQKENI.

By proportion, this clonotype is medium-sized. This chain connects TRBV5-1 to TRBJ1-5; possible D gene TRBD1, 5 bases. The CDR3 covers 14 residues. V was pared by 4 bases and J by 2 bases, with 10 bases between. CDR1 is SGHRS, CDR2 YFSETQ, per germline. The CDR3 sequence: CASSPDSGNQPQHF. The CDR3 bases are TGCGCCAGCAGCCCAGACAGTGGCAATCAGCCCCAGCATTTT.

This clonotype has a handful of counts. V gene TRBV28 combines with J gene TRBJ2-7; D is uncertain. Germline lookup yields CDR1 MDHEN and CDR2 SYDVKM. Trimming took 5 bases from V and 4 from J, leaving 15 bases between them. This CDR3 spans 14 amino acids. The CDR3 reads CASSPGYLAYEQYF. CDR3 coding DNA: TGTGCCAGCAGTCCCGGATATTTGGCTTACGAGCAGTACTTC.

This chain connects TRBV2 to TRBJ1-5; 7 bases are shared with TRBD1. The germline V gene encodes CDR1 SNHLY and CDR2 FYNNEI. Trimming cost V 6 bases and J 0 bases; bases outside gene matches: 5. This CDR3 comprises 15 residues. The CDR3 spells CASSVDRDSNQPQHF. CDR3 in DNA: TGTGCCAGCAGCGTAGACAGGGATAGCAATCAGCCCCAGCATTTT.

There are many counts of this clonotype. The rearrangement uses TRBV28 and TRBJ1-2; D call uncertain. Germline CDR1 reads MDHEN; CDR2 reads SYDVKM. V gave up 5 bases and J gave up 4 bases, with 17 bases separating them. The CDR3 covers 15 residues. In DNA form, the CDR3 reads TGTGCCAGCAGTCCCCCGGGAGGTACTTCCTATGGCTACACCTTC. This encodes CASSPPGGTSYGYTF.

The chain has TRBV12-3 or TRBV12-4 and TRBJ2-4, with 8 bases that match TRBD1. Trimming cost V 4 bases and J 6 bases; bases outside gene matches: 5. The CDR3 sequence is 14 residues long. In DNA form, the CDR3 reads TGTGCCAGCAGTTCCTGGACAGGGCGAAACATTCAGTACTTC. Translated, it gives CASSSWTGRNIQYF.

The rearrangement joins TRBV5-1 to TRBJ2-3; a possible D gene is TRBD1 (6 bases). CDR1 is SGHRS, CDR2 YFSETQ, per germline. The germline V and J ends were trimmed by 1 base and 0 bases, with 12 bases remaining between them. CDR3 length: 16 amino acids. The CDR3 here is CASSLSRQESTDTQYF. The DNA for the CDR3 is TGCGCCAGCAGCTTGTCCCGACAGGAAAGCACAGATACGCAGTATTTT.

A few counts support this clonotype. This chain links TRBV4-1 with TRBJ1-1, with no clear D. V was trimmed by 4 bases and J by 1 base, leaving 10 bases between them. The CDR3 has 14 amino acids. Germline V CDR1 and CDR2: MGHRA, YSYEKL. DNA of the CDR3: TGCGCCAGCAGCCCTAACTCTAGGAACACTGAAGCTTTCTTT. Encoded protein: CASSPNSRNTEAFF.